Below are 6 T cell receptor beta chains sequenced from a single sample in a study of cytomegalovirus exposure and HLA in healthy donors. PCR primers comprised 60 Vbeta and 13 Jbeta primers. Sequencing used immunoSEQ multiplex PCR; TCRdb keeps in-frame clones, though not all of them. Seen here are 180,000 or so clones, around 85% observed once, and the top ten hold about 9.3%. The sample was PBMCs. The receptors derive from a young man in good health and CMV-seropositive.

The rearrangement links TRBV5-1 to TRBJ1-4; D may be TRBD1 (6 bases). The V gene's germline CDR1 is SGHRS and CDR2 YFSETQ. The CDR3 spans 15 residues. V was cut by 0 bases and J by 0 bases, with 6 bases left in between. In DNA form, the CDR3 reads TGCGCCAGCAGCTTGGGACAGGCAACTAATGAAAAACTGTTTTTT. It is translated as CASSLGQATNEKLFF.

The chain links TRBV12-5 to TRBJ2-5, with 8 bases fitting TRBD2. The CDR3 runs 16 residues. V lost 0 bases to trimming and J lost 0 bases; unmatched junction nucleotides: 3. Per germline, CDR1 LGHNT and CDR2 FRNRAP. CDR3: CASGLVLAGYQETQYF. The CDR3, as DNA: TGTGCTAGTGGTTTGGTGCTAGCGGGTTACCAAGAGACCCAGTACTTC.

CDR3 nucleotides: TGTGCCAGCAGCCAGACAGGGGGTGGATATGGCTACACCTTC. Residues: CASSQTGGGYGYTF. V usage is TRBV27 and J usage is TRBJ1-2; 9 bases align to TRBD1. V was pared by 6 bases and J by 5 bases, with 7 bases of the junction left unmatched. The CDR3 length is 14 residues. Germline CDR1 is MNHEY and CDR2 is SMNVEV (reference sequence).

This clone was seen more than once but under ten times. The chain uses TRBV7-9 and TRBJ1-4, with 9 bases that match TRBD1. The CDR3 has 18 amino acids. Losses at the gene ends were 4 bases for V and 8 bases for J; bases not matched to a gene: 17. Germline V CDR1 and CDR2: SEHNR, FQNEAQ (reference sequence). CDR3 sequence (DNA): TGTGCCAGCAGCTACACCCCCCACACCGGGACAGGGCGAGAAAAACTGTTTTTT. This sequence encodes CASSYTPHTGTGREKLFF. Full variable domain (missing parts from reference TRBV7-9 and TRBJ1-4): DTGVSQNPRHKITKRGQNVTFRCDPISEHNRLYWYRQTLGQGPEFLTYFQNEAQLEKSRLLSDRFSAERPKGSFSTLEIQRTEQGDSAMYLCASSYTPHTGTGREKLFFGSGTQLSVL.

The chain recombines TRBV29-1 with TRBJ2-2; D is uncertain. V was shortened by 3 bases and J by 6 bases, with 14 bases between the two germline ends. The CDR3 runs 14 residues. Germline CDR1 and CDR2: SQVTM and ANQGSEA. CDR3 nucleotides: TGCAGCGTTGAGGAGCTGGCCGATGCCGGGGAGCTGTTTTTT. It is translated as CSVEELADAGELFF.

The rearrangement links TRBV5-1 to TRBJ1-3, with D perhaps TRBD1 (5 bases). The CDR3 totals 16 residues. V gave up 0 bases and J gave up 0 bases, with 10 bases separating them. Looked up from germline, CDR1 is SGHRS and CDR2 is YFSETQ. The CDR3 bases are TGCGCCAGCAGCTTGGGGGGCCGGAACTCTGGAAACACCATATATTTT. Amino acids: CASSLGGRNSGNTIYF.